Sequencing of this T cell receptor beta chain was carried out in a study of cytomegalovirus exposure and HLA in healthy donors. In germline, CDR1 is SEHNR, CDR2 FQNEAQ (reference sequence). V gave up 4 bases and J gave up 2 bases; unmatched junction bases: 8. This CDR3 is built from 15 residues. The PCR made use of 60 Vbeta and 13 Jbeta primers. Original data processing: Among the unique TCR beta chains that a later analysis counted, 75 million to 85 million in all, some 10 million were shared. The protocol was immunoSEQ multiplex PCR, while the TCRdb copy is restricted to in-frame clones and leaves out a portion. Clone size and the V and J calls come from that table; the DNA yielded D and trimming. In the table there are roughly 250,000 clones, approximately 80% of which are singletons.

The clonotype was recovered from a girl aged 2 to 10 in good health and CMV-seronegative. The sequenced sample was PBMCs. The gene calls are TRBV7-9 and TRBJ2-7, with 7 nucleotides matching TRBD1. The CDR3 sequence: CASSYLDRFPYEQYF. DNA for the CDR3: TGTGCCAGCAGCTACCTGGACAGGTTCCCCTACGAGCAGTACTTC.